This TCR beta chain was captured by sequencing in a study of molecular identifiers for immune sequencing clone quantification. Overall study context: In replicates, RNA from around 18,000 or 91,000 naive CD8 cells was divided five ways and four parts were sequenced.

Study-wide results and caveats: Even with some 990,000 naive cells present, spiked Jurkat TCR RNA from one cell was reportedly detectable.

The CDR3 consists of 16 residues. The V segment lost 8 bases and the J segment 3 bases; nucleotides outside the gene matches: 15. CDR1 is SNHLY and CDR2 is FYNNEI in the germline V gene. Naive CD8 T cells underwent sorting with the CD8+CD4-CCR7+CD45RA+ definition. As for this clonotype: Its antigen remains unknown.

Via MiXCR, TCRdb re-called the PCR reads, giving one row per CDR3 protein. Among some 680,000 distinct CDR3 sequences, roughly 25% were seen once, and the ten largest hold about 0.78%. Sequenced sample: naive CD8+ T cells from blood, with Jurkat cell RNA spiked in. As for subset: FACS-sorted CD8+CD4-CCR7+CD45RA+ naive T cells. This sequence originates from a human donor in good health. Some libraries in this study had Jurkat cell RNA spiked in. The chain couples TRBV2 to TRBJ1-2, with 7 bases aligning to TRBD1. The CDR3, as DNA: TGTGCCAGCTCTGGGTTTTTCGACAGGGCTGACTATGGCTACACCTTC. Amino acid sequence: CASSGFFDRADYGYTF.